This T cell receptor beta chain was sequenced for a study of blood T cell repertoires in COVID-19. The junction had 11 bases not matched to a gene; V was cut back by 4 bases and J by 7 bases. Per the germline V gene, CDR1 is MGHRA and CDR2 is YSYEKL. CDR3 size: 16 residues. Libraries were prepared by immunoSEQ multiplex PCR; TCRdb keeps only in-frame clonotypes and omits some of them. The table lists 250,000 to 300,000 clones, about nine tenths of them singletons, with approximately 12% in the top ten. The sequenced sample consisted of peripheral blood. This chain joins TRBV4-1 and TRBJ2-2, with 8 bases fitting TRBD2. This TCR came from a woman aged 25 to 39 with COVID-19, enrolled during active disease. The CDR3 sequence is CASSPFEAGDGGELFF. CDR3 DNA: TGCGCCAGCAGCCCCTTCGAAGCGGGGGACGGCGGGGAGCTGTTTTTT.